This paragraph covers one T cell receptor (beta chain) sequence. This entry comes from a study of blood T cell repertoires in COVID-19. This CDR3 region has 13 residues. The V gene's germline CDR1 is MNHEY and CDR2 SMNVEV (reference sequence). V was shortened by 3 bases and J by 6 bases, with 11 bases between the two germline ends. This table comes from immunoSEQ multiplex PCR, and its TCRdb copy is limited to in-frame clones, with some not included. The profile shows 250,000 to 400,000 clones, 88% of them singletons. The sequence was obtained from a woman aged 30 to 39 with COVID-19, enrolled during active disease. Material for sequencing was peripheral blood. The chain is built from TRBV27 and TRBJ1-2; perhaps TRBD1 as D (6 bases). CDR3 loop: CASSFRGGHGYTF. DNA for the CDR3: TGTGCCAGCAGTTTCAGAGGGGGTCATGGCTACACCTTC.